Shown below are 19 T cell receptor beta chains from a single sample sequenced in a study of T cell responses to AZD1222 COVID-19 vaccine. TCRdb's table, derived via immunoSEQ multiplex PCR, lists solely in-frame clones and lacks some. The top ten clones hold 5% to 7% of a sample with about 110,000 clones, approximately 85% of them seen once. The starting material was peripheral blood, obtained on day 0 of AZD1222 vaccination. The origin of the receptors is an adult in good health.

This clone was recorded a few times. The V gene is TRBV12-3 or TRBV12-4, the J gene TRBJ1-1; D uncertain. V lost 5 bases to trimming and J lost 1 base, with 8 bases between them. The CDR3 contains 13 residues. Here the CDR3 DNA reads TGTGCCAGCAGTCCGCTGGGGAACACTGAAGCTTTCTTT. Protein sequence: CASSPLGNTEAFF.

The genes are TRBV7-8 and TRBJ2-1; 10 bases align to TRBD2. CDR1 is SGHVS and CDR2 is FQNEAQ in the germline V gene. This CDR3 is built from 15 residues. Trimming took 5 bases from V and 4 from J; bases not matched to a gene: 5. Here the CDR3 DNA reads TGTGCCAGCAGCGACACTAGCGGGGCATACAATGAGCAGTTCTTC. Amino acid sequence: CASSDTSGAYNEQFF.

The chain employs TRBV27 and TRBJ2-3; TRBD1 or TRBD2 may be the D gene (6 bases each). V lost 6 bases, J lost 2 bases, and 15 bases lay in between. The CDR3 sequence is 15 residues long. Germline CDR1 reads MNHEY; CDR2 reads SMNVEV (reference sequence). CDR3 loop: CASSATGRTTDTQYF. The CDR3 DNA follows: TGTGCCAGCAGCGCCACAGGGAGGACCACAGATACGCAGTATTTT.

This chain connects TRBV5-6 to TRBJ1-2, with a possible D match to TRBD1 (6 bases). This CDR3 region has 17 residues. Germline V lookup: CDR1 SGHDT, CDR2 YYEEEE. The V and J ends lost 3 bases and 4 bases respectively, with 22 bases between them. The chain's CDR3 is CASSSAQGDSRSYGYTF. The CDR3, as DNA: TGTGCCAGCAGCTCAGCACAGGGTGACAGTCGGTCCTATGGCTACACCTTC.

V and J are TRBV9 and TRBJ2-6; no clear D gene. This CDR3 is built from 16 residues. Germline loops: CDR1 SGDLS, CDR2 YYNGEE. V was cut by 0 bases and J by 8 bases, with 15 bases left in between. The CDR3 loop is CASSVGSPFLPNVLTF. The DNA for the CDR3 is TGTGCCAGCAGCGTAGGATCCCCCTTTTTGCCCAACGTCCTGACTTTC.

This clone was observed at least ten times. This chain links TRBV15 with TRBJ1-5; D is ambiguous. CDR3 length: 14 residues. CDR1 is LNHNV and CDR2 is YYDKDF in the germline V gene (reference sequence). Deletions cut 4 bases from V and 6 bases from J, with 13 bases between. DNA for the CDR3: TGTGCCACCAGCATGGACCGGCGGGTTCAGCCCCAGCATTTT. It yields the protein CATSMDRRVQPQHF.

V usage is TRBV7-2 and J usage is TRBJ1-5; no reliable D call. The CDR3 is made up of 17 amino acids. CDR1 and CDR2 (germline): SGHTA, FQGNSA. V gave up 4 bases and J gave up 2 bases, with 18 bases separating them. CDR3 protein: CASSSYTTDRGNQPQHF. The CDR3 DNA reads as TGTGCCAGCAGCTCCTATACGACCGACCGAGGCAATCAGCCCCAGCATTTT.

The chain employs TRBV6-6 and TRBJ2-7, with 7 bases that match TRBD2. Germline values: CDR1 MNHNY, CDR2 SVGAGI (reference sequence). V dropped 7 bases and J dropped 5; count of bases not matched to a gene: 14. This CDR3 spans 15 amino acids. The CDR3 loop reads CASTLLAGTINEQYF. Written as DNA, the CDR3 is TGTGCCAGCACCTTATTAGCCGGGACTATAAACGAGCAGTACTTC.

This clone turned up a few times. The chain uses TRBV29-1 and TRBJ2-1, with TRBD2 as a possible D gene (5 bases). Germline CDR1 SQVTM, CDR2 ANQGSEA. Trimming pared 4 bases from V and 10 bases from J, leaving 14 bases between. This CDR3 contains 12 residues. CDR3 amino acids: CSVVTSAGEQFF. CDR3 DNA sequence: TGCAGCGTTGTTACAAGCGCGGGCGAGCAGTTCTTC.

The V call is TRBV11-3, the J call TRBJ2-6; D perhaps matches TRBD1 (6 bases). The ends were cut back, 2 bases at V and 1 base at J, with 9 bases in the middle. Germline V gene lookup returns CDR1 SGHNT and CDR2 YENEEA. The CDR3 extends over 16 amino acids. The CDR3 sequence: CASSLTGRSGANVLTF. CDR3 sequence (DNA): TGTGCCAGCAGCTTAACAGGGCGGTCTGGGGCCAACGTCCTGACTTTC.

The chain combines TRBV2 with TRBJ1-4; D call uncertain. CDR1 and CDR2 from the germline V gene are SNHLY and FYNNEI. V was shortened by 5 bases and J by 4 bases, with 14 bases between the two germline ends. The length of the CDR3 is 15 residues. CDR3 in DNA: TGTGCCAGCAGTACCGATCAGGCCAATAATGAAAAACTGTTTTTT. It codes for CASSTDQANNEKLFF.

This chain links TRBV1 with TRBJ2-5. TRBV1 counts as a pseudogene. The CDR3 runs 14 residues. This CDR3 is CTSSRRGPAGTQYF. Written as DNA, the CDR3 is TGCACCAGCAGCCGTCGGGGGCCCGCCGGGACCCAGTACTTC.

V and J are TRBV5-1 and TRBJ1-3; D is undetermined. The germline V gene encodes CDR1 SGHRS and CDR2 YFSETQ. This CDR3 has 15 amino acids. V was cut by 0 bases and J by 9 bases, with 16 bases left in between. This CDR3 is CASSLDSGSSGTIYF. CDR3 nucleotide sequence: TGCGCCAGCAGCTTGGACTCGGGGAGCTCTGGCACCATATATTTT. The complete variable domain, with remaining parts taken from reference TRBV5-1 and TRBJ1-3, reads KAGVTQTPRYLIKTRGQQVTLSCSPISGHRSVSWYQQTPGQGLQFLFEYFSETQRNKGNFPGRFSGRQFSNSRSEMNVSTLELGDSALYLCASSLDSGSSGTIYFGEGSWLTVV.

The chain has TRBV19 and TRBJ1-1, with D unclear. Trimming removed 7 bases from V and 3 bases from J, with 12 bases in between. Germline CDR1 and CDR2: LNHDA and SQIVND (reference sequence). The CDR3 is 13 amino acids. The CDR3 protein is CASTRAGYTEAFF. CDR3 DNA: TGTGCCAGTACGAGGGCCGGTTACACTGAAGCTTTCTTT.

This CDR3 is CASSEGGTRTTEAFF. The CDR3 DNA is TGTGCCAGCAGTGAAGGGGGGACCCGAACCACTGAAGCTTTCTTT. The rearrangement joins TRBV6-1 to TRBJ1-1; a weak D match, TRBD1 (5 bases). CDR3 length: 15 amino acids. The germline CDR1 and CDR2 sequences are MNHNS and SASEGT. Trimming took off 1 base at V and 4 bases at J, with 13 bases between the two ends.

The chain couples TRBV6-5 to TRBJ1-5; 9 bases line up with TRBD1. Germline trimming cut 7 bases from V and 5 bases from J; bases unmatched to any gene: 9. This CDR3 has 15 amino acids. CDR1 is MNHEY, CDR2 SVGAGI, per germline. CDR3 nucleotides: TGTGCCAGCAACCCACCGGACAGGGGTTATCAGCCCCAGCATTTT. Translating it yields CASNPPDRGYQPQHF.

The chain combines TRBV10-2 with TRBJ2-5; TRBD1 is a possible D gene (5 bases). This CDR3 comprises 15 residues. The germline V and J ends were trimmed by 2 bases and 2 bases, with 12 bases remaining between them. Looked up from germline, CDR1 is WSHSY and CDR2 is SAAADI. In nucleotides, the CDR3 is TGCGCCAGCAGTGAGGCGGACAATGGACAAGAGACCCAGTACTTC. It translates to CASSEADNGQETQYF.

In its sample, this clone was seen once. J is TRBJ2-2 and V is TRBV19, with a tentative D call TRBD2 (7 bases). There are 16 residues in the CDR3. Trimming removed 3 bases from V and 5 bases from J, with 16 bases in between. The germline V gene encodes CDR1 LNHDA and CDR2 SQIVND (reference sequence). In nucleotides, the CDR3 is TGTGCCAGTAGTATGGATCGGGGGGCAAGTACCGGGGAGCTGTTTTTT. It is translated as CASSMDRGASTGELFF.

This clone was observed once. The chain employs TRBV6-6 and TRBJ2-2; 7 bases align to TRBD1. The V and J ends lost 5 bases and 7 bases, in that order; junction bases with no gene match: 16. Germline CDR1 reads MNHNY; CDR2 reads SVGAGI (reference sequence). The CDR3 spans 17 residues. The CDR3 DNA reads TGTGCCAGCAGTCCGCCGACAGGGTTAAACGTAGGCGGGGAGCTGTTTTTT. It specifies CASSPPTGLNVGGELFF.